Listed below are T cell receptor beta chains from one sample, sequenced in a study of technical replicates of blood from a few donors. Sequencing used immunoSEQ multiplex PCR; TCRdb keeps in-frame clones, though not all of them. The profile shows more than 65,000 clones, 92% of them singletons. Sequenced: T cells isolated from PBMCs. The receptors shown here come from a human donor in good health. The CDR3 runs from the conserved cysteine through the conserved F or W. A D gene is named only where the DNA matches it firmly. Clone size is not always given. Where it is, it says once, few, many or a class for expanded clones.

CDR3nt	CDR3aa	len	abundance	v_gene	d_gene	j_gene
TGTGCCAGTAGTATCGTCTGGCTAGCGGGAGGAGTGGATACGCAGTATTTT	CASSIVWLAGGVDTQYF	17	.	TRBV19	TRBD2	TRBJ2-3
TGTGCCAGCATCGAGGATGGGTCCTACAATGAGCAGTTCTTC	CASIEDGSYNEQFF	14	.	TRBV7-9	.	TRBJ2-1
TGTGCCAGCAGCTCTCAGTCGGGTGAGCAGTTCTTC	CASSSQSGEQFF	12	.	TRBV13	.	TRBJ2-1
TGTGCCAGCAGTTTATTGCGGGAAAGCACAGATACGCAGTATTTT	CASSLLRESTDTQYF	15	.	TRBV27	.	TRBJ2-3
TGCGCCAGCAGCAGTACTAGCGGGTTCGACGAGCAGTACTTC	CASSSTSGFDEQYF	14	.	TRBV5-1	TRBD2	TRBJ2-7
TGTGCCAGTAGTCTTCTCGGACAGGAAGAAGCTTTCTTT	CASSLLGQEEAFF	13	once	TRBV19	TRBD1	TRBJ1-1
TGTGCCAGCAGCTTGAGGGAGACTGAAGCTTTCTTT	CASSLRETEAFF	12	once	TRBV5-4	.	TRBJ1-1
TGTGCCAGCAGCTCCGGACAGGTCTATGGCTACACCTTC	CASSSGQVYGYTF	13	.	TRBV5-6	TRBD1	TRBJ1-2
TGCGCCAGCAGCCGAGGAGATTGGGTATACAATGAGCAGTTCTTC	CASSRGDWVYNEQFF	15	.	TRBV4-3	.	TRBJ2-1
TGTGCCAGCAGCTTAGGACGGGAGAACACTGAAGCTTTCTTT	CASSLGRENTEAFF	14	once	TRBV7-9	.	TRBJ1-1
TGTGCCAGCATGGAGCAGTACGGCACCGGGGAGCTGTTTTTT	CASMEQYGTGELFF	14	.	TRBV5-6	.	TRBJ2-2
TGTGCCAGCAGTCTACCGGGACAGGGTACTGGCTACACCTTC	CASSLPGQGTGYTF	14	.	TRBV6-6	TRBD1	TRBJ1-2
TGTGCCAGTAGTATTCCCGTTTGGACGGACAACGAAAACATTCAGTACTTC	CASSIPVWTDNENIQYF	17	.	TRBV19	.	TRBJ2-4
TGCGCCAGCAGCCAGCGAGACTCGTCCTACGAGCAGTACTTC	CASSQRDSSYEQYF	14	.	TRBV4-3	.	TRBJ2-7
TGTGCCAGCAGGGGCCTAGCGGGAGGGCAAGAGACCCAGTACTTC	CASRGLAGGQETQYF	15	.	TRBV6-5	TRBD2	TRBJ2-5
TGTGCCAGCAGCGTGGGAGCGAACACTGAAGCTTTCTTT	CASSVGANTEAFF	13	once	TRBV9	.	TRBJ1-1
TGTGCCAGCAGTTACTTGGGGGGCCAAGAGACCCAGTACTTC	CASSYLGGQETQYF	14	.	TRBV6-5	.	TRBJ2-5
TGCGCCAGCAGCTTGTTAGCGGGAGGGCCCTACGAGCAGTACTTC	CASSLLAGGPYEQYF	15	.	TRBV4-1	TRBD2	TRBJ2-7
TGCGCCAGCAGCTGGGGCGGTGCTTCCAATGAGCAGTTCTTC	CASSWGGASNEQFF	14	.	TRBV5-1	.	TRBJ2-1
TGTGCCAGCAGTGAACATCCCTACCCAACTAATGAAAAACTGTTTTTT	CASSEHPYPTNEKLFF	16	.	TRBV2	.	TRBJ1-4
TGTGCCAGCAGCGTAGAGAAACTCGGAGGGGAGCAGTACTTC	CASSVEKLGGEQYF	14	.	TRBV9	.	TRBJ2-7
TGTGCCAGCAGCTACACAGGGACCAATCAGCCCCAGCATTTT	CASSYTGTNQPQHF	14	.	TRBV6-5	.	TRBJ1-5
TGTGCTAGTGAGGGGGAGATGGGAAATGAGCAGTTCTTC	CASEGEMGNEQFF	13	.	TRBV12-5	.	TRBJ2-1
TGTGCCAGCAGAACGAACCCTAGCGGGAGTTTAACCGGGGAGCTGTTTTTT	CASRTNPSGSLTGELFF	17	.	TRBV28	TRBD2	TRBJ2-2
TGTGCCAGCATCTTTCAAGGTAGCGGGACCGGGGGACAGTTCTTC	CASIFQGSGTGGQFF	15	.	TRBV7-3	TRBD2	TRBJ2-1
TGTGCCAGCAGCTTAGGTGGTCAGGGGGGTCAGCCCCAGCATTTT	CASSLGGQGGQPQHF	15	.	TRBV7-9	TRBD1	TRBJ1-5
TGCGCCAGCAGTGATTCAGGGGTCACTGAAGCTTTCTTT	CASSDSGVTEAFF	13	.	TRBV10-1	.	TRBJ1-1
TGTGCCAGTAGTAGAACGTCGGGAGGGGGAGGTCAGCCCCAGCATTTT	CASSRTSGGGGQPQHF	16	.	TRBV19	.	TRBJ1-5
TGTGCCAGCACCCCAGGGGCGGGGGCGGGATACAATGAGCAGTTCTTC	CASTPGAGAGYNEQFF	16	.	TRBV27	.	TRBJ2-1
TGTGCCTGGAGCATAGGACTAGCGGAGTCCTACGAGCAGTACTTC	CAWSIGLAESYEQYF	15	.	TRBV30	TRBD2	TRBJ2-7
TGTGCCAGTATCTCGAGGTTTGGAGAAGATAACACTGAAGCTTTCTTT	CASISRFGEDNTEAFF	16	.	TRBV19	.	TRBJ1-1
TGTGCCAGCAGGACAGGGGCTATTGAAAAACTGTTTTTT	CASRTGAIEKLFF	13	once	TRBV6-5	TRBD1	TRBJ1-4
TGTGCCAGCCAGAAGGGACAGGGGGCGCAGGATACGCAGTATTTT	CASQKGQGAQDTQYF	15	.	TRBV4-2	TRBD1	TRBJ2-3
TGTGCCAGCAGTTTAGCGGGACTTCCCTACGAGCAGTACTTC	CASSLAGLPYEQYF	14	.	TRBV27	.	TRBJ2-7
TGTGCCATCAGTGAAACAGGGGGCAGCGGGATAGAGACCCAGTACTTC	CAISETGGSGIETQYF	16	.	TRBV10-3	TRBD1	TRBJ2-5
TGTGCCAGCAGCTTAGAGTATAGCGAGCAGTACTTC	CASSLEYSEQYF	12	.	TRBV7-8	.	TRBJ2-7
TGTGCCAGCAGCTTAGAAACTAGGGCCTATGGCTACACCTTC	CASSLETRAYGYTF	14	.	TRBV7-2	.	TRBJ1-2
TGTGCCAGCCAAGCGGGAGGGTCCCGGTTAAGTGAGCAGTACTTC	CASQAGGSRLSEQYF	15	.	TRBV6-1	TRBD2	TRBJ2-7
TGTGCCAGCAGCTCCACCCCAGCGGGAGGGCCCAACATTCAGTACTTC	CASSSTPAGGPNIQYF	16	.	TRBV7-6	TRBD2	TRBJ2-4
TGTGCCAGCAGCTATGACTTTTTCGAGCAGTACTTC	CASSYDFFEQYF	12	.	TRBV7-2	.	TRBJ2-7
TGCGCCAGCAGCCTAGGCGGGGCCTTCACCGGGGAGCTGTTTTTT	CASSLGGAFTGELFF	15	.	TRBV4-3	.	TRBJ2-2
TGTGCCAGCAGCTTCGATAGCGGGAGTCTAAATATGAATGAGCAGTTCTTC	CASSFDSGSLNMNEQFF	17	.	TRBV11-2	TRBD2	TRBJ2-1
TGTGCCCGACAGACAGGGAGCTCCTACAATGAGCAGTTCTTC	CARQTGSSYNEQFF	14	once	TRBV2	TRBD1	TRBJ2-1
TGTGCCAGCAGCTTAGTTGGGGGCCTCACAGATACGCAGTATTTT	CASSLVGGLTDTQYF	15	.	TRBV7-2	.	TRBJ2-3
TGTGCCAGCAGCTCGCGTCGGGACAGAGATAGAAATGAGCAGTTCTTC	CASSSRRDRDRNEQFF	16	once	TRBV11-3	TRBD1	TRBJ2-1